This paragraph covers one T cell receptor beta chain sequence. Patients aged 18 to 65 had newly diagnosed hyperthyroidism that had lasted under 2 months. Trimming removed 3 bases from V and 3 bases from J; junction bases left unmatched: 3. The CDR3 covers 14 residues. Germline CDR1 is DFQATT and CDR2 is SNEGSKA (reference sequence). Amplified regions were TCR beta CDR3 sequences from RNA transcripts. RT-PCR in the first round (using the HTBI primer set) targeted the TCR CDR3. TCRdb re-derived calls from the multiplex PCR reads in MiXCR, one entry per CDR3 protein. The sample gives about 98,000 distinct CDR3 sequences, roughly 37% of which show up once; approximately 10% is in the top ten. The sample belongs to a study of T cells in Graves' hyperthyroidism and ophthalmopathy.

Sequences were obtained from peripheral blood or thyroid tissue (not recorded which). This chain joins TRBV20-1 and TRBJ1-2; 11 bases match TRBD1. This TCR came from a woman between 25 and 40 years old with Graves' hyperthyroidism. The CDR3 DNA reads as TGCAGTGCTAGCGCGGGACAGGGGGACTATGGCTACACCTTC. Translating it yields CSASAGQGDYGYTF.